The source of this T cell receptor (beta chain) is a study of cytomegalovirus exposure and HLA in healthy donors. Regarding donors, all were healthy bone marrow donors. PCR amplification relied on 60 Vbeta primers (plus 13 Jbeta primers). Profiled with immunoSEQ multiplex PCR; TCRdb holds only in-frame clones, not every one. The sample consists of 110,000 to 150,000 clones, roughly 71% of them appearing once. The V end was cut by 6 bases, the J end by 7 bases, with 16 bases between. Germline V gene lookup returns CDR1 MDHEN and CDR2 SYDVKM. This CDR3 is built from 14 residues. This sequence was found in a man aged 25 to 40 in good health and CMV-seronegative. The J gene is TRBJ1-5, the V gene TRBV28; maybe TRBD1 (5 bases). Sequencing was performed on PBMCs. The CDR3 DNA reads TGTGCCAGCAGGGGTGGGGCAGCGCGACAGCCCCAGCATTTT. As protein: CASRGGAARQPQHF.